This T cell receptor beta chain was captured in a study of blood T cell repertoires in COVID-19. Study information: The United States, Italy and Spain supplied acute and convalescent COVID-19 samples. The cDNA or gDNA used as material had been derived from T cells, B-cell-depleted T cells, or PBMCs.

This clone was observed a handful of times. V was trimmed by 4 bases and J by 1 base, leaving 16 bases between them. The CDR3 is 16 amino acids. The germline V gene encodes CDR1 SEHNR and CDR2 FQNEAQ (reference sequence). Only in-frame clones appear in the TCRdb table, and some are missing; sequencing was by immunoSEQ multiplex PCR. The table lists approximately 100,000 clones, approximately 85% of them singletons. J is TRBJ1-1 and V is TRBV7-9, with D possibly being TRBD1 (5 bases). The sequence came from a man aged 55 to 69 with acute or convalescent COVID-19. The sequenced material came from peripheral blood. The CDR3 protein is CASSSGEGRGNTEAFF. The DNA of the CDR3 is TGTGCCAGCAGCTCCGGGGAGGGGAGAGGGAACACTGAAGCTTTCTTT.